This paragraph covers one T cell receptor beta chain sequence. Antigen: not known. Viral peptide pools were used in the ViraFEST assay to expand antigen-specific CD4+ T cells, and sequencing came afterward. Researchers isolated CD4+ T cells once 9 to 11 days of culture had elapsed. Participants were vaccinated with two doses of either the BNT162b2 or mRNA-1273 vaccine. Every well housed more than 1.5 million PBMC, which grew in culture alongside 10 IU/ml IL-2 and about 10 ug/ml peptides. Cultures got half-medium changes with IL-2 on days 3 and 7. These data originate in a study of vaccination effects on CD4 cells after COVID-19. Repertoires were generated with immunoSEQ multiplex PCR, while TCRdb's copy carries only in-frame clones and drops some. The sample lists about 32,000 clones; approximately 75% were seen once. Deletions cut 0 bases from V and 2 bases from J, with 10 bases between. CDR1 SGHRS and CDR2 YFSETQ come from the germline V gene. This CDR3 is 15 amino acids long.

The source is a human donor who received a COVID-19 vaccine. The material was CD4+ T cells from PBMCs cultured with HCoV-229E spike peptides, obtained after COVID-19 vaccination. The chain couples TRBV5-1 to TRBJ2-3; D remains ambiguous. The DNA for the CDR3 is TGCGCCAGCAGCTTGGGCACCCCTGACACAGATACGCAGTATTTT. Translating it yields CASSLGTPDTDTQYF.